Shown below are 13 T cell receptor beta chains from a single sample sequenced in a study of blood T cell repertoires in COVID-19. Clones were read by immunoSEQ multiplex PCR, and TCRdb kept only the in-frame ones, dropping some. The data hold about 270,000 clones, with roughly 90% observed a single time. The specimen sequenced was PBMCs or T cells enriched from blood (not recorded which). These receptor sequences come from a woman between 50 and 59 years old who had recovered from COVID-19.

The CDR3 is CASSQEEQGGNTIYF. DNA of the CDR3: TGCGCCAGCAGCCAAGAGGAACAGGGAGGAAACACCATATATTTT. V gene TRBV4-1 combines with J gene TRBJ1-3; a weak D match, TRBD1 (6 bases). The CDR3 runs to 15 residues. Germline V gene data show CDR1 as MGHRA and CDR2 as YSYEKL. Trimming shortened V by 0 bases and J by 4 bases, and 10 bases separated the two germline ends.

The chain recombines TRBV18 with TRBJ1-1; D remains ambiguous. Germline assignment: CDR1 KGHSH and CDR2 LQKENI. The CDR3 extends over 12 amino acids. V was trimmed by 6 bases and J by 7 bases, leaving 12 bases between them. The chain's CDR3 is CASSPSPREAFF. The CDR3 DNA is TGTGCCAGCTCCCCGTCTCCTCGTGAAGCTTTCTTT.

This clone came up a few times. The same CDR3 is also encoded by other DNA sequences in this sample. This chain uses TRBV10-3 with TRBJ2-2; perhaps TRBD1 as D (5 bases). The germline gives CDR1 ENHRY, CDR2 SYGVKD. There are 13 residues in the CDR3. V was pared by 6 bases and J by 1 base, with 6 bases between. The CDR3: CAIRTENTGELFF. Written as DNA, the CDR3 is TGTGCCATCAGGACAGAGAACACCGGGGAGCTGTTTTTT.

The rearrangement links TRBV28 to TRBJ1-1; maybe TRBD1 (6 bases). In germline, CDR1 is MDHEN, CDR2 SYDVKM. This CDR3 is built from 14 residues. Trimming removed 6 bases at V and 1 base at J, with 12 bases between. The CDR3 nucleotides read TGTGCCAGCAGCCCGGGACACAAGAACACTGAAGCTTTCTTT. Translating it yields CASSPGHKNTEAFF.

V usage is TRBV7-9 and J usage is TRBJ1-6; maybe TRBD1 (5 bases). Germline CDR1 is SEHNR and CDR2 is FQNEAQ (reference sequence). V was shortened by 7 bases and J by 5 bases, with 21 bases between the two germline ends. The CDR3 is 17 amino acids. This CDR3 is CASTKKHPGSHNSPLHF. As DNA, the CDR3 is TGTGCCAGCACCAAAAAACACCCAGGGTCTCATAATTCACCCCTCCACTTT.

This clone was seen once. This chain uses TRBV27 with TRBJ2-1; TRBD1 matches at 7 bases. V gave up 2 bases and J gave up 2 bases; unmatched junction bases: 3. The CDR3 covers 15 residues. Germline V CDR1 and CDR2: MNHEY, SMNVEV (reference sequence). The CDR3 protein is CASSLVTGTYNEQFF. The CDR3 DNA sequence: TGTGCCAGCAGTTTAGTGACAGGGACCTACAATGAGCAGTTCTTC.

This chain joins TRBV4-2 and TRBJ2-7, with 7 bases lining up with TRBD2. The V and J ends lost 2 bases and 3 bases, in that order; junction bases with no gene match: 7. Looked up from germline, CDR1 is LGHNA and CDR2 is YNFKEQ. CDR3 length: 15 residues. CDR3 protein: CASSQSRDYHYEQYF. The CDR3 DNA reads TGTGCCAGCAGCCAATCCCGGGACTACCACTACGAGCAGTACTTC.

The V gene is TRBV5-1, the J gene TRBJ2-2; D might be TRBD2 (6 bases). Per germline, CDR1 SGHRS and CDR2 YFSETQ. V was pared by 4 bases and J by 0 bases, with 7 bases between. The CDR3 is made up of 14 amino acids. The CDR3 loop reads CASSAGPNTGELFF. The CDR3 DNA reads TGCGCCAGCAGCGCGGGACCGAACACCGGGGAGCTGTTTTTT.

The chain employs TRBV7-2 and TRBJ2-1; TRBD1 matches at 11 bases. The CDR3 covers 13 residues. V shed 6 bases and J 9 bases; nucleotides not matched to a gene: 4. The germline V gene has CDR1 SGHTA and CDR2 FQGNSA. Here the CDR3 DNA reads TGTGCCAGCAGAAGGACAGGGGGCAGTGAGCAGTTCTTC. It encodes CASRRTGGSEQFF.

The chain combines TRBV28 with TRBJ2-3; maybe TRBD2 (6 bases). Trimming took off 2 bases at V and 0 bases at J, with 12 bases between the two ends. The CDR3 is 16 amino acids. Germline CDR1 reads MDHEN; CDR2 reads SYDVKM. The CDR3 spells CASSLLLASSTDTQYF. For the CDR3, the DNA is TGTGCCAGCAGTTTACTTCTAGCGTCTAGCACAGATACGCAGTATTTT.

The chain is built from TRBV7-2 and TRBJ2-1; the match to TRBD2 covers 10 bases. With 1 base clipped from V and 10 bases from J, the junction kept 4 bases outside the gene matches. Looked up from germline, CDR1 is SGHTA and CDR2 is FQGNSA. The CDR3 totals 14 residues. The CDR3, as DNA: TGTGCCAGCAGCTTAGGGACTAGCGGAGGGGAGCAGTTCTTC. This translates into CASSLGTSGGEQFF.

The V call is TRBV28, the J call TRBJ1-5; D is perhaps TRBD1 (5 bases). Germline CDR1 MDHEN, CDR2 SYDVKM. This CDR3 is built from 15 residues. Trimming cost V 7 bases and J 5 bases, with 18 bases left between them. In nucleotides, the CDR3 is TGTGCCAGCAACTTCCAGGGTCGGAATGATCAGCCCCAGCATTTT. Its translation: CASNFQGRNDQPQHF.

The rearrangement joins TRBV20-1 to TRBJ1-2; no reliable D call. Germline V gene data show CDR1 as DFQATT and CDR2 as SNEGSKA (reference sequence). CDR3 length: 14 amino acids. V was pared by 3 bases and J by 4 bases, with 15 bases between. The CDR3 sequence is CSASIQALSYGYTF. The CDR3 coding sequence is TGCAGTGCTAGTATCCAGGCACTCAGCTATGGCTACACCTTC.